This section outlines one T cell receptor beta chain sequence together with its context. The antigen is not known. The length of the CDR3 is 15 residues. Trimming took off 4 bases at V and 4 bases at J, with 17 bases between the two ends. Germline-derived CDR1 and CDR2 are SGDLS and YYNGEE. These data come from a study of blood T cells in healthy people across ages. General study findings and limits: While age rose, TCR beta diversity per million T cells dropped in a roughly linear way.

Together with a sample-barcoded 5' primer, a J-beta primer mix was included in a second PCR lasting roughly 6 to 12 cycles. Each CDR3 protein gets one entry after TCRdb re-called the 5' RACE reads with MiXCR. The repertoire holds 600,000 to 850,000 distinct CDR3 sequences, 20% to 30% seen once, with under 9.5% in the top ten. It was around 10 milliliters of peripheral blood that were drawn from each donor. These records were also assigned to another study, of T cells of mothers and their children. Per that study: There was no detection of any persistent microchimeric T cell clones.

Sequenced material: blood. This rearrangement joins TRBV9 to TRBJ1-2; no reliable D call. The sequence was collected from a boy between 10 and 17 years old in good health. The CDR3 DNA reads as TGTGCCAGCAGCCTTCGGACGGACCCTACCTATGGCTACACCTTC. Protein: CASSLRTDPTYGYTF.